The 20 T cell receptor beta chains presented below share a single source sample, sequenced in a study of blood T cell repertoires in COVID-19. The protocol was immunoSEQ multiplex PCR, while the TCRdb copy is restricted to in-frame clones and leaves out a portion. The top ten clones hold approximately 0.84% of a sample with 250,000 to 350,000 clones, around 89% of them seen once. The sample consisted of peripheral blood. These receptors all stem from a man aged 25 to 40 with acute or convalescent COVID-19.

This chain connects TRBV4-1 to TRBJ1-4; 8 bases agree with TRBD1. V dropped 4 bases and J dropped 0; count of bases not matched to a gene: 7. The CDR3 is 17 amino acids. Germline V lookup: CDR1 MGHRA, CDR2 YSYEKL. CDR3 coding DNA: TGCGCCAGCAGCCTCCAAACAGGGGGGGCAACTAATGAAAAACTGTTTTTT. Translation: CASSLQTGGATNEKLFF.

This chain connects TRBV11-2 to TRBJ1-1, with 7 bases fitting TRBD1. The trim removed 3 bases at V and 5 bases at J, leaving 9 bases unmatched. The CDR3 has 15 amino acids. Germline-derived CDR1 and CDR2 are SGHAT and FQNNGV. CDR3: CASSFPEGAGTEAFF. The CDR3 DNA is TGTGCCAGCAGCTTTCCCGAGGGGGCTGGGACTGAAGCTTTCTTT.

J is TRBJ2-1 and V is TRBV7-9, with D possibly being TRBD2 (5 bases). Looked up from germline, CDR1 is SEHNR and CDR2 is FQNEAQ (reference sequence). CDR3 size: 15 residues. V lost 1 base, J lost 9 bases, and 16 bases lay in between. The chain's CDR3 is CASSLVDEGRREQFF. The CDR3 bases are TGTGCCAGCAGCTTAGTTGACGAGGGCCGCCGTGAGCAGTTCTTC.

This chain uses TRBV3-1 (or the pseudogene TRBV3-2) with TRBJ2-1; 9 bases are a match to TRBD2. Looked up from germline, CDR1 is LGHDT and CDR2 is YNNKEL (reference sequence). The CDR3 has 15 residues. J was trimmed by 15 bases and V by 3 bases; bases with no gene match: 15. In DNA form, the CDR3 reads TGTGCCAGCAGCCATAGAGACCCACGAGCGGGGGGTGTGTTCTTC. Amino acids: CASSHRDPRAGGVFF.

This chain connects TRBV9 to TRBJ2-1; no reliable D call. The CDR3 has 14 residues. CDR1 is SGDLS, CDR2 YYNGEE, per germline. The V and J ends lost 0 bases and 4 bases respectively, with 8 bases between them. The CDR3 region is CASSVEFRYNEQFF. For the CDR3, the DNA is TGTGCCAGCAGCGTAGAATTCAGATACAATGAGCAGTTCTTC. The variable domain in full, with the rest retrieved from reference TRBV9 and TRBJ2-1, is DSGVTQTPKHLITATGQRVTLRCSPRSGDLSVYWYQQSLDQGLQFLIQYYNGEERAKGNILERFSAQQFPDLHSELNLSSLELGDSALYFCASSVEFRYNEQFFGPGTRLTVL.

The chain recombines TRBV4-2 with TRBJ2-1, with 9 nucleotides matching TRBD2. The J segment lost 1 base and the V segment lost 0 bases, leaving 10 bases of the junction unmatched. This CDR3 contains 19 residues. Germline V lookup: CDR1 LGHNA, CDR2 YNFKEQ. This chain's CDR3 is CASSQEGLGSGGSYNEQFF. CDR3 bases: TGTGCCAGCAGCCAAGAAGGTCTAGGAAGCGGGGGGTCCTACAATGAGCAGTTCTTC.

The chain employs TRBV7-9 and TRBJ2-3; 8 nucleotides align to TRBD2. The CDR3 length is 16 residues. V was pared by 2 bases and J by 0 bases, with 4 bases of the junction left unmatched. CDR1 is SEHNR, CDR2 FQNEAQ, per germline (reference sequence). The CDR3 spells CASSLSLAGSTDTQYF. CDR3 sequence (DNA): TGTGCCAGCAGCTTATCTCTAGCGGGTAGCACAGATACGCAGTATTTT. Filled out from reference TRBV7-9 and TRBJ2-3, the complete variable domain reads DTGVSQNPRHKITKRGQNVTFRCDPISEHNRLYWYRQTLGQGPEFLTYFQNEAQLEKSRLLSDRFSAERPKGSFSTLEIQRTEQGDSAMYLCASSLSLAGSTDTQYFGPGTRLTVL.

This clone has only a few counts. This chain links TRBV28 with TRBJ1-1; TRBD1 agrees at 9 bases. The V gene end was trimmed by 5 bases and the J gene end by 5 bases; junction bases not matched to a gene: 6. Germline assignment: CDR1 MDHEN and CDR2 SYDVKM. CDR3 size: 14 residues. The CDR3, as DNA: TGTGCCAGCAGTCGAGGACAGGGGAGGACTGAAGCTTTCTTT. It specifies CASSRGQGRTEAFF.

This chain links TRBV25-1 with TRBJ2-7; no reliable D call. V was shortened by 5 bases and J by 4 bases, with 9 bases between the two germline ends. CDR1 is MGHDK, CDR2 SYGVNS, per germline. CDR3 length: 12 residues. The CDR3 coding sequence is TGTGCCAGCAGTTCAGAATTTTACGAGCAGTACTTC. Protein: CASSSEFYEQYF.

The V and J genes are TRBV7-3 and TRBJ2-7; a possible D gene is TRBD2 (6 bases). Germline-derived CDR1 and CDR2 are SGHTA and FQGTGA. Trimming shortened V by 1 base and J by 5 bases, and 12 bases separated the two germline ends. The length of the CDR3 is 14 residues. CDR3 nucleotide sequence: TGTGCCAGCAGCTTAAGGGGGACGGGGGACGAGCAGTACTTC. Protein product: CASSLRGTGDEQYF.

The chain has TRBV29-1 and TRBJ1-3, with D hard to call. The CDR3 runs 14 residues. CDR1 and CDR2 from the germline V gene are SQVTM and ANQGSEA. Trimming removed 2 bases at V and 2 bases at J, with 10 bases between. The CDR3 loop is CSVETSEAGNTIYF. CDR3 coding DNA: TGCAGCGTTGAAACCAGCGAGGCTGGAAACACCATATATTTT.

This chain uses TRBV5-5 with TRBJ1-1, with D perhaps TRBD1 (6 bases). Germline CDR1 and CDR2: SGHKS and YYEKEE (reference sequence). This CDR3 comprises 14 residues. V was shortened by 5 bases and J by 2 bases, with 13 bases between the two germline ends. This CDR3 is CASRADRTNTEAFF. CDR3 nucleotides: TGTGCCAGCAGAGCTGACAGGACCAACACTGAAGCTTTCTTT.

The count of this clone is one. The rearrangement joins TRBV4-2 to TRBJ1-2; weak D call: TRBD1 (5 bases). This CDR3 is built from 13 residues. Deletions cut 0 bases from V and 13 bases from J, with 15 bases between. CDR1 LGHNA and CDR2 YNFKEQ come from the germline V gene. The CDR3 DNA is TGTGCCAGCAGCCAAGAAGACAGTGACCGCCGCACCTTC. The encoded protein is CASSQEDSDRRTF.

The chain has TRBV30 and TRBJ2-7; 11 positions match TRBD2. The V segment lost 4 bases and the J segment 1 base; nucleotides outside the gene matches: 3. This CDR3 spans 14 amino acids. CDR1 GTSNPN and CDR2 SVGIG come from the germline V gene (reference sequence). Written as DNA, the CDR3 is TGTGCCTGGACGGGACTAGCGGTTTCCTACGAGCAGTACTTC. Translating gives CAWTGLAVSYEQYF.

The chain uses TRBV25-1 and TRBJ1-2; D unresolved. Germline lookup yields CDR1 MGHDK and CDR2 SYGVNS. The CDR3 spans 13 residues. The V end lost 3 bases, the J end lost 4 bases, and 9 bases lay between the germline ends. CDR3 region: CASSDPVSYGYTF. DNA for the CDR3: TGTGCCAGCAGTGATCCAGTTTCCTATGGCTACACCTTC.

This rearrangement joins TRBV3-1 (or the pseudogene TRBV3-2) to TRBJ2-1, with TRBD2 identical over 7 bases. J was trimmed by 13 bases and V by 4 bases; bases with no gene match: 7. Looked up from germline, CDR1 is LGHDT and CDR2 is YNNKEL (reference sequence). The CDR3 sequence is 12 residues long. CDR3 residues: CASSRRAGEQFF. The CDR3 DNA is TGTGCCAGCAGCCGTCGGGCGGGGGAACAGTTCTTC.

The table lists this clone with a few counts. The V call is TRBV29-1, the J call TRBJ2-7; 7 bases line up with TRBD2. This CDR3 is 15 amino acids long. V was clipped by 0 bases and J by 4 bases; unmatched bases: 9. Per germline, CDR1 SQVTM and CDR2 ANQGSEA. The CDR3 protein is CSVEDPLFGGYEQYF. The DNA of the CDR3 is TGCAGCGTTGAAGATCCCCTCTTCGGGGGGTACGAGCAGTACTTC.

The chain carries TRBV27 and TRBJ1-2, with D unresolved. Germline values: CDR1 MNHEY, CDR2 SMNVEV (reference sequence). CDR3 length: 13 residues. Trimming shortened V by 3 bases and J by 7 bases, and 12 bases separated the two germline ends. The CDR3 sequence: CASSFGSSRGYTF. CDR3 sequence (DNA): TGTGCCAGCAGTTTCGGGTCCTCCCGTGGCTACACCTTC.

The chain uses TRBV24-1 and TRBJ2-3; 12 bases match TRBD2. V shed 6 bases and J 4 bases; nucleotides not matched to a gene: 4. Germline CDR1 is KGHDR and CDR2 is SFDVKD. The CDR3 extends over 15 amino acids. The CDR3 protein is CATSSSGGVPDTQYF. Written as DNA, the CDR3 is TGTGCCACCAGTTCTAGCGGGGGGGTCCCAGATACGCAGTATTTT.

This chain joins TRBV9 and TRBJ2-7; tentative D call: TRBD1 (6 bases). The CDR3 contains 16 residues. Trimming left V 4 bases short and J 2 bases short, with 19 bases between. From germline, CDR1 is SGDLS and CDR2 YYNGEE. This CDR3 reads CASSPSAGEPPYEQYF. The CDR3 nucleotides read TGTGCCAGCAGCCCATCAGCAGGGGAGCCCCCCTACGAGCAGTACTTC.